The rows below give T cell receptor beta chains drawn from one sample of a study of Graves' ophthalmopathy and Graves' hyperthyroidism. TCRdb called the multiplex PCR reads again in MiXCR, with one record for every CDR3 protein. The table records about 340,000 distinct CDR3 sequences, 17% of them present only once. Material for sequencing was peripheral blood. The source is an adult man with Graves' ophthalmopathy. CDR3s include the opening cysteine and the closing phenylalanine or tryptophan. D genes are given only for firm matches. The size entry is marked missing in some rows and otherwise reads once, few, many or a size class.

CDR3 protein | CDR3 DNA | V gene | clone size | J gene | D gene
CASSGRGGTYEQYF | TGTGCCAGCAGTGGGCGGGGGGGGACCTACGAGCAGTACTTC | TRBV6-1 | many | TRBJ2-7 | TRBD2
CVSSIYGGAPQPQHF | TGTGTCAGTAGTATATATGGGGGGGCACCTCAGCCCCAGCATTTT | TRBV19 | once | TRBJ1-5 | NA
CASQEGFGQYF | TGTGCCAGCCAAGAAGGATTCGGGCAGTACTTC | TRBV28 | NA | TRBJ2-7 | NA
CASSRADGYEQYF | TGTGCCAGCAGTAGAGCAGACGGCTACGAGCAGTACTTC | TRBV12-3/TRBV12-4 | many | TRBJ2-7 | NA
CATSDLKASGAHIQETQYF | TGTGCCACCAGTGATTTGAAGGCATCGGGGGCGCATATCCAAGAGACCCAGTACTTC | TRBV24-1 | many | TRBJ2-5 | NA
CASSREEPGNTIFF | TGTGCCAGCAGCCGAGAGGAGCCTGGAAACACCATATTTTTT | TRBV12-3/TRBV12-4 | NA | TRBJ1-3 | NA
CASSGTEDLTGELFF | TGTGCCAGCAGCGGGACGGAGGATCTAACCGGGGAGCTGTTTTTT | TRBV6-2/TRBV6-3 | few | TRBJ2-2 | NA
CASSFVTSGHEQYF | TGTGCCAGCAGTTTTGTGACTAGCGGTCACGAGCAGTACTTC | TRBV12-3/TRBV12-4 | NA | TRBJ2-7 | TRBD2
CSARNVAGGRTDTQYF | TGCAGTGCTAGAAACGTAGCGGGGGGACGCACAGATACGCAGTATTTT | TRBV20-1 | many | TRBJ2-3 | TRBD2
CASTNTSGAYQETQYF | TGTGCCAGCACCAACACTAGCGGTGCGTACCAAGAGACCCAGTACTTC | TRBV6-2/TRBV6-3 | many | TRBJ2-5 | TRBD2
CAIQGLGTGELFF | TGCGCCATCCAGGGATTGGGCACCGGGGAGCTGTTTTTT | TRBV5-1 | NA | TRBJ2-2 | NA
CASSPLGSRGELFF | TGTGCCAGCAGCCCCTTGGGCTCTCGCGGGGAGCTGTTTTTT | TRBV3-1 | many | TRBJ2-2 | NA
CSVAGGLISGANVLTF | TGCAGCGTAGCGGGGGGCCTGATCTCTGGGGCCAACGTCCTGACTTTC | TRBV29-1 | NA | TRBJ2-6 | TRBD2
CASSAVLDTGELFF | TGTGCCAGCAGCGCGGTCTTGGACACCGGGGAGCTGTTTTTT | TRBV7-2 | many | TRBJ2-2 | NA
CASSLGQNRYEQYF | TGTGCCAGCAGCTTAGGCCAGAACAGATACGAGCAGTACTTC | TRBV7-9 | many | TRBJ2-7 | NA
CASSWDSSYEQYF | TGCGCCAGCAGCTGGGACAGTTCCTACGAGCAGTACTTC | TRBV5-1 | many | TRBJ2-7 | TRBD1
CASSDNRRNTEAFF | TGTGCCAGCAGTGATAACAGGCGGAACACTGAAGCTTTCTTT | TRBV2 | many | TRBJ1-1 | NA
CASQRNRADEAFF | TGCGCCAGCCAACGGAACAGGGCGGACGAAGCTTTCTTT | TRBV5-1 | NA | TRBJ1-1 | NA
CASSTGESYEQYF | TGTGCCAGTAGTACAGGGGAATCCTACGAGCAGTACTTC | TRBV19 | many | TRBJ2-7 | NA
CAISRAPSSYEQYF | TGTGCCATCAGCCGTGCCCCGAGCTCCTACGAGCAGTACTTC | TRBV7-9 | few | TRBJ2-7 | NA
CASSHHPVGQGFNEQYF | TGTGCCAGCAGTCACCATCCTGTCGGACAGGGGTTTAACGAGCAGTACTTC | TRBV6-4 | once | TRBJ2-7 | TRBD1
CASGAAGREETQYF | TGTGCCAGTGGGGCCGCAGGGCGGGAAGAGACCCAGTACTTC | TRBV19 | many | TRBJ2-5 | NA
CASSLFWNRGNGYTF | TGTGCCAGCAGTTTATTCTGGAACAGGGGAAATGGCTACACCTTC | TRBV28 | NA | TRBJ1-2 | TRBD1
CASKDREGNLGTEAFF | TGTGCCAGCAAGGACAGGGAGGGTAATTTAGGCACTGAAGCTTTCTTT | TRBV6-1 | many | TRBJ1-1 | TRBD1
CASSATKKGHNGYTF | TGTGCCAGCAGCGCAACTAAGAAGGGACACAATGGCTACACCTTC | TRBV3-1 | many | TRBJ1-2 | NA
CASSPSSGQETQYF | TGTGCCAGCTCACCCTCGTCGGGGCAAGAGACCCAGTACTTC | TRBV18 | many | TRBJ2-5 | NA
CARGPRNPYEQYF | TGTGCCAGAGGCCCGAGGAACCCCTACGAGCAGTACTTC | TRBV11-1 | many | TRBJ2-7 | NA
CASSFGGGAAGELFF | TGTGCCAGCAGTTTTGGCGGGGGGGCCGCCGGGGAGCTGTTTTTT | TRBV12-3/TRBV12-4 | many | TRBJ2-2 | TRBD2
CASSYSPGQGKNWANVLTF | TGTGCCAGCAGTTACTCACCGGGACAGGGGAAGAACTGGGCCAACGTCCTGACTTTC | TRBV6-2/TRBV6-3 | many | TRBJ2-6 | TRBD1
CAISDKGAGGYYEQYF | TGTGCCATCAGTGACAAGGGGGCGGGAGGGTACTACGAGCAGTACTTC | TRBV10-3 | many | TRBJ2-7 | TRBD2
CASIAGGTYEQYF | TGTGCCAGCATAGCGGGGGGAACCTACGAGCAGTACTTC | TRBV2 | many | TRBJ2-7 | TRBD2
CASSFGSNYGYTF | TGTGCCAGCAGTTTCGGGTCTAACTATGGCTACACCTTC | TRBV12-3/TRBV12-4 | many | TRBJ1-2 | NA
CATSRPTLHNSQAFF | TGTGCCACCAGCAGACCAACGCTACATAACTCACAGGCTTTCTTT | TRBV15 | many | TRBJ1-1 | NA
CASSYRDDTGELFF | TGTGCCAGCAGTTACCGGGACGACACCGGGGAGCTGTTTTTT | TRBV6-5 | many | TRBJ2-2 | NA
CASSPDRGIGTEAFF | TGTGCCAGCAGCCCGGACAGGGGGATTGGCACTGAAGCTTTCTTT | TRBV5-5 | many | TRBJ1-1 | TRBD1
CASSLQGETQYF | TGTGCCAGCAGCTTGCAGGGCGAGACCCAGTACTTC | TRBV28 | many | TRBJ2-5 | NA
CSAPQRNQETQYF | TGCAGTGCACCTCAGCGGAACCAAGAGACCCAGTACTTC | TRBV20-1 | NA | TRBJ2-5 | NA
CASSGPPSGNTIYF | TGTGCCAGCAGTGGCCCCCCCTCTGGAAACACCATATATTTT | TRBV2 | many | TRBJ1-3 | NA
CAIGENQGPISGNTIYF | TGTGCCATCGGGGAGAACCAGGGACCCATCTCTGGAAACACCATATATTTT | TRBV6-1 | many | TRBJ1-3 | NA
CASSWGQGLDYGYTF | TGCGCCAGCAGCTGGGGACAGGGGTTGGACTATGGCTACACCTTC | TRBV5-1 | many | TRBJ1-2 | TRBD1
CSARETQGVGGYTF | TGCAGTGCTAGAGAAACACAGGGTGTGGGTGGCTACACCTTC | TRBV20-1 | many | TRBJ1-2 | NA
CASSGTGVGPQHF | TGTGCCAGCAGCGGGACAGGCGTGGGGCCCCAGCATTTT | TRBV2 | many | TRBJ1-5 | TRBD1
CASSHSVGGRMETQYF | TGTGCCAGCAGTCACTCCGTGGGGGGCCGAATGGAGACCCAGTACTTC | TRBV28 | NA | TRBJ2-5 | NA
CASSLTVLAGAPYEQYF | TGTGCCAGCAGTTTAACAGTTCTAGCGGGAGCACCGTACGAGCAGTACTTC | TRBV27 | many | TRBJ2-7 | TRBD2
CASSRGTSRFF | TGTGCCAGCAGCCGCGGGACGTCCCGCTTCTTT | TRBV6-1 | many | TRBJ1-1 | NA
CAWSVNSPRSQPQHF | TGTGCCTGGAGTGTCAACAGCCCCAGGAGTCAGCCCCAGCATTTT | TRBV30 | many | TRBJ1-5 | NA
CASSLTPSYEQYF | TGTGCCAGCAGCTTGACCCCTTCCTACGAGCAGTACTTC | TRBV7-2 | many | TRBJ2-7 | NA
CASSQQGYGYTF | TGTGCCAGCAGCCAGCAGGGTTATGGCTACACCTTC | TRBV3-1 | many | TRBJ1-2 | NA
CASSLAHGAGVTGELFF | TGCGCCAGCAGCTTGGCCCATGGAGCGGGAGTCACCGGGGAGCTGTTTTTT | TRBV5-1 | many | TRBJ2-2 | TRBD2
CASSLGSAVAFF | TGTGCCAGCAGCTTAGGGTCGGCGGTAGCTTTCTTT | TRBV7-9 | many | TRBJ1-1 | NA
CASISRGYEQYF | TGTGCCAGCATTTCAAGGGGCTACGAGCAGTACTTC | TRBV27 | NA | TRBJ2-7 | NA
CASSDAGGNTIYF | TGTGCCAGCAGCGATGCCGGTGGAAACACCATATATTTT | TRBV7-2 | once | TRBJ1-3 | NA
CAWSVEGQVSYEQYF | TGTGCCTGGAGTGTAGAAGGACAGGTCTCCTACGAGCAGTACTTC | TRBV30 | many | TRBJ2-7 | TRBD1
CSAGGTSRNYEQYF | TGCAGTGCGGGGGGGACTAGCAGAAACTACGAGCAGTACTTC | TRBV20-1 | many | TRBJ2-7 | TRBD2
CASSYGGSPLHF | TGTGCCAGCAGTTATGGAGGGTCACCCCTCCACTTT | TRBV6-8 | many | TRBJ1-6 | NA
CASSYSLGARGTGELFF | TGTGCCAGCAGTTACTCTTTAGGTGCGCGGGGCACCGGGGAGCTGTTTTTT | TRBV6-2/TRBV6-3 | many | TRBJ2-2 | NA
CASRNRRGTETQYF | TGTGCCAGCAGGAACCGACGGGGAACGGAGACCCAGTACTTC | TRBV3-1 | many | TRBJ2-5 | NA
CASSQEGQGYEQYF | TGTGCCAGCAGCCAGGAGGGACAGGGTTACGAGCAGTACTTC | TRBV4-2 | many | TRBJ2-7 | TRBD1